This TCR beta chain is from a study of PD-1 blockade in classical Hodgkin lymphoma. Study results and caveats: Newly diagnosed patients reportedly had lower baseline TCR diversity than healthy donors. Whatever underlies the repertoire differences (possibly disease activity or prior therapy) remains undefined.

Measured with immunoSEQ multiplex PCR; TCRdb has only the in-frame clones, and not every one. The table has roughly 21,000 clones, more than 75% seen once; the top ten hold 6.8%. Regarding time point: newly diagnosed, previously untreated cHL patient sample. Thawed PBMCs were the source of CD8+ T cells, obtained through magnetic negative selection. The authors compared against newly diagnosed, untreated classical Hodgkin lymphoma PBMCs. For this clone: The antigen is not known.

V lost 5 bases to trimming and J lost 5 bases; unmatched junction nucleotides: 23. Looked up from germline, CDR1 is SGHVS and CDR2 is FNYEAQ. The CDR3 covers 19 residues. Sequencing input: CD8+ T cells from blood. The gene calls are TRBV7-6 and TRBJ1-2; 7 bases match TRBD1. The origin of this receptor is a human donor with classical Hodgkin lymphoma. CDR3 protein: CASSPRQGDFDPTGYGYTF. The CDR3 bases are TGTGCCAGCAGCCCCCGACAGGGCGACTTCGACCCAACTGGGTATGGCTACACCTTC.